In this sample, the clone carrying this T cell receptor (beta chain) turned up many times. Its target is unknown. The TCR beta CDR3 regions underwent amplification from RNA transcripts. The workflow started with a first-round RT-PCR run with HTBI primers and then moved on to a second-round multiplex PCR. TCRdb independently ran MiXCR on the multiplex PCR reads; one entry per CDR3 protein. The sample carries hundreds of thousands of distinct CDR3 sequences, 22% recorded once. This specimen belongs to a study of Graves' ophthalmopathy and Graves' hyperthyroidism. Hyperthyroidism was classified as stable if no ophthalmopathy occurred within 18 months of follow-up. Patients were diagnosed from clinical symptoms, serum thyroxine, TRAb, thyroid ultrasound and orbital computed tomography. Study-wide points: A majority of expanded thyroid clonotypes exceeding 0.001 frequency were likewise present in blood. Discriminating ophthalmopathy from stable hyperthyroidism, a 13-signature model attained a sensitivity of about 88% and a specificity of 80% to 82%.

CDR3 length: 16 amino acids. Germline values: CDR1 SGHAT, CDR2 FQNNGV. V shed 4 bases, J shed 1 base, and the junction held 9 bases outside the gene matches. Sequenced sample: peripheral blood. This TCR came from a young woman with stable Graves' hyperthyroidism. Some clones in this sample may be carry-over from other donors' samples. J is TRBJ1-1 and V is TRBV11-2, with 7 bases lining up with TRBD1. CDR3: CASSSGGTGTNTEAFF. As DNA, the CDR3 is TGTGCCAGCAGCTCAGGGGGAACCGGGACGAACACTGAAGCTTTCTTT.